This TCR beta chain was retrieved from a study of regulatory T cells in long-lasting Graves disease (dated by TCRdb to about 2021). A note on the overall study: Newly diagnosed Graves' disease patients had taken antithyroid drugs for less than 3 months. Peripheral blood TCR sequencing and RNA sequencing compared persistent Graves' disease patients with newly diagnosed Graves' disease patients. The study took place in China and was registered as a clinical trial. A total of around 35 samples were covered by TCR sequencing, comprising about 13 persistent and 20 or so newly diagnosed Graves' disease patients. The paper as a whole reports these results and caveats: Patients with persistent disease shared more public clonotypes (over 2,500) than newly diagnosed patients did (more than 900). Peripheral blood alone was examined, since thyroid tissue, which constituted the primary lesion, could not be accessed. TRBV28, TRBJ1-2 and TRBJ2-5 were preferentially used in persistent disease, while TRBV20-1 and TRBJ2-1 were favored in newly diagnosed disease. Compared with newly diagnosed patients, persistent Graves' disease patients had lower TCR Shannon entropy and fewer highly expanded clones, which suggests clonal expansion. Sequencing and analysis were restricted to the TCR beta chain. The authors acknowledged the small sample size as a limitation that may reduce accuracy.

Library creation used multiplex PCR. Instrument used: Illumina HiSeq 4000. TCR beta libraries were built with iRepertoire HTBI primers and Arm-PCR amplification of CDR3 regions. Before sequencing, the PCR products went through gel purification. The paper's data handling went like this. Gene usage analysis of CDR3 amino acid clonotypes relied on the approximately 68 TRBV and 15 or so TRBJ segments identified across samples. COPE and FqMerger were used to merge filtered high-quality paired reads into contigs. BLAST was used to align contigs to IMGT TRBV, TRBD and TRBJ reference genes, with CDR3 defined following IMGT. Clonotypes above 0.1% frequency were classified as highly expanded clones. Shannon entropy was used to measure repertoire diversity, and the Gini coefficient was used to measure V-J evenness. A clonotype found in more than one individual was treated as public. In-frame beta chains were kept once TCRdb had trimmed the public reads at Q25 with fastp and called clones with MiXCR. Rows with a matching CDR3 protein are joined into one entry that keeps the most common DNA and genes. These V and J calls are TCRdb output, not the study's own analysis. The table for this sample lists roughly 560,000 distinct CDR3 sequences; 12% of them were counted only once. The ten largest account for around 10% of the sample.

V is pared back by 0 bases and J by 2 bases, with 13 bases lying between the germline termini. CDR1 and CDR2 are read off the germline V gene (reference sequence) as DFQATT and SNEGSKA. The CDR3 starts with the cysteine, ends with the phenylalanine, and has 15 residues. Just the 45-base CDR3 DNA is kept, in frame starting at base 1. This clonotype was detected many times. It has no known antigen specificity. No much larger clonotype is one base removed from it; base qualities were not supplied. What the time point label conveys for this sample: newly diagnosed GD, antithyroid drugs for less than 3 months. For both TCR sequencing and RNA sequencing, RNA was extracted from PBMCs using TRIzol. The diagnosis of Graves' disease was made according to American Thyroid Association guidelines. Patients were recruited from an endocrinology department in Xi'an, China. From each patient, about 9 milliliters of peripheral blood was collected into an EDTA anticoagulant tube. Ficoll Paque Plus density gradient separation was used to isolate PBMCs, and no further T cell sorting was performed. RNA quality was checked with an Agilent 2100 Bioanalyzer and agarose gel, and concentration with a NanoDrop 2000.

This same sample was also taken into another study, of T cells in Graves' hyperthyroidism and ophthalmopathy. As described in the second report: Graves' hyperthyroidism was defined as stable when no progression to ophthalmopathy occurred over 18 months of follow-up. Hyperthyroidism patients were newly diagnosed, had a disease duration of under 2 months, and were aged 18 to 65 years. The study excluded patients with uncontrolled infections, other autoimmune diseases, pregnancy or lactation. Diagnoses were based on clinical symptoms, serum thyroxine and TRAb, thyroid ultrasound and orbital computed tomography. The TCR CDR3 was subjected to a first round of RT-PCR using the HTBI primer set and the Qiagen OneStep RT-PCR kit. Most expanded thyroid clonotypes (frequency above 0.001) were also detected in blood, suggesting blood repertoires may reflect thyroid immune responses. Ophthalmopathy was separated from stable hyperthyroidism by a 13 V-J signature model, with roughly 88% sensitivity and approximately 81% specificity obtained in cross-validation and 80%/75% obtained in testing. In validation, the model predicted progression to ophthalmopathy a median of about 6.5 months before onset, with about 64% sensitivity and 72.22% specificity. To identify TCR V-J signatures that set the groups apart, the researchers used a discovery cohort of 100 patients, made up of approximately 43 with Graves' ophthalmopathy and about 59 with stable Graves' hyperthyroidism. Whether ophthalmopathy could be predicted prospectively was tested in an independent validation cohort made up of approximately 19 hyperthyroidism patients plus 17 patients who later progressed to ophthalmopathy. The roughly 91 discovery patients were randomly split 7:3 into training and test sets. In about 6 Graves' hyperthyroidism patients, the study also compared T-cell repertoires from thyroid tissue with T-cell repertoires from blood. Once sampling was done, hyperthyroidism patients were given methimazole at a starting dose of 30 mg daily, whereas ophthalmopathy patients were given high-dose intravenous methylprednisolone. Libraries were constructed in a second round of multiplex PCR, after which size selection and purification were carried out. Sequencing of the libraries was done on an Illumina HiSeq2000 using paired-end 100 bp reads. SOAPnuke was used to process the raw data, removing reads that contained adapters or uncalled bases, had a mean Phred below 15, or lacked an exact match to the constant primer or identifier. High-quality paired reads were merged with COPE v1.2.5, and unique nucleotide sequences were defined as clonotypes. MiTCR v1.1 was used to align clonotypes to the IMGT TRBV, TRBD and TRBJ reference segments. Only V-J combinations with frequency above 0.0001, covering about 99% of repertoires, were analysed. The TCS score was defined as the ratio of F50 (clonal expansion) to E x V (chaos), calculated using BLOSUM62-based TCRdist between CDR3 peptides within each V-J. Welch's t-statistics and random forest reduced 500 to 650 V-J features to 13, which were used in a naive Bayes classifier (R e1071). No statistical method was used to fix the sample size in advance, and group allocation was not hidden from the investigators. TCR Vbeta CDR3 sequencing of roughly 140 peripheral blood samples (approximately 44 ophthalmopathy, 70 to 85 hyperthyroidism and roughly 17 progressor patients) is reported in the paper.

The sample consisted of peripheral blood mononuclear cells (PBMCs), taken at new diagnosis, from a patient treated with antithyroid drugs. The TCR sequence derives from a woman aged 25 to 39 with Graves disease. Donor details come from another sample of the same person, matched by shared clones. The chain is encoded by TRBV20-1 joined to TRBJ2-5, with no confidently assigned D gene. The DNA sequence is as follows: TGCAGTGCTAGAGATAGCCGAAAGCCTCAAGAGACCCAGTACTTC. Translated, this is CSARDSRKPQETQYF.